These T cell receptor beta chains were read from a single sample in a study of early T cells in non-severe SARS-CoV-2 infection. TCRdb re-derived calls from the 5' RACE reads in MiXCR, one entry per CDR3 protein. Among about 47,000 distinct CDR3 sequences listed, around a tenth were seen once. Sample: whole blood, taken at baseline. Receptors originate from an adult who was a healthcare worker with PCR-confirmed SARS-CoV-2 infection or an uninfected control (not recorded which). Both conserved end residues are part of each CDR3. Fields, in order: J gene, clone size, V gene, D gene, CDR3 protein, CDR3 DNA. A D gene is named only where the DNA matches it firmly. Clone sizes are given selectively: once, few, many, or a class where the clone is expanded.

J gene: TRBJ2-2
clone size: many
V gene: TRBV28
D gene: TRBD1
CDR3 protein: CASSLRQGGTGELFF
CDR3 DNA: TGTGCCAGCAGTCTCCGACAGGGTGGCACCGGGGAGCTGTTTTTT

J gene: TRBJ2-5
clone size: -
V gene: TRBV7-6
D gene: -
CDR3 protein: CASAREQETQYF
CDR3 DNA: TGTGCCAGCGCGAGGGAACAAGAGACCCAGTACTTC

J gene: TRBJ1-4
clone size: -
V gene: TRBV18
D gene: -
CDR3 protein: CASSPGQENEKLFF
CDR3 DNA: TGTGCCAGCTCACCGGGGCAAGAGAATGAAAAACTGTTTTTT

J gene: TRBJ2-1
clone size: many
V gene: TRBV29-1
D gene: -
CDR3 protein: CSVEWGYNEQFF
CDR3 DNA: TGCAGCGTTGAATGGGGTTACAATGAGCAGTTCTTC

J gene: TRBJ1-2
clone size: -
V gene: TRBV12-3/TRBV12-4
D gene: -
CDR3 protein: CASSGGPVGYGYTF
CDR3 DNA: TGTGCCAGCAGTGGGGGTCCGGTAGGCTATGGCTACACCTTC

J gene: TRBJ2-3
clone size: many
V gene: TRBV11-2
D gene: -
CDR3 protein: CASSLVIQGSDTQYF
CDR3 DNA: TGTGCCAGCAGCTTAGTAATTCAGGGTTCAGATACGCAGTATTTT

J gene: TRBJ2-3
clone size: many
V gene: TRBV9
D gene: -
CDR3 protein: CASSAGRGLQSTDTQYF
CDR3 DNA: TGTGCCAGCAGCGCAGGGAGGGGGCTACAAAGCACAGATACGCAGTATTTT

J gene: TRBJ1-6
clone size: -
V gene: TRBV21-1
D gene: -
CDR3 protein: CASSPIPDRGFISPLHF
CDR3 DNA: TGTGCCAGCAGTCCCATACCGGACAGGGGATTTATTTCACCCCTCCACTTT

J gene: TRBJ1-5
clone size: few
V gene: TRBV12-3/TRBV12-4
D gene: -
CDR3 protein: CASSLHRNQPQHF
CDR3 DNA: TGTGCCAGCAGTCTGCACAGGAATCAGCCCCAGCATTTT

J gene: TRBJ2-2
clone size: -
V gene: TRBV5-1
D gene: -
CDR3 protein: CASSLRPGSGELFF
CDR3 DNA: TGCGCCAGCAGCTTGAGGCCGGGGTCCGGGGAGCTGTTTTTT

J gene: TRBJ1-1
clone size: many
V gene: TRBV15
D gene: -
CDR3 protein: CATSRDLVQRGGTEAFF
CDR3 DNA: TGTGCCACCAGCAGAGATTTGGTTCAGAGGGGAGGGACTGAAGCTTTCTTT

J gene: TRBJ1-6
clone size: few
V gene: TRBV20-1
D gene: TRBD1
CDR3 protein: CSARQGAWNSPLHF
CDR3 DNA: TGCAGTGCTAGACAGGGGGCATGGAATTCACCCCTCCACTTT

J gene: TRBJ1-1
clone size: few
V gene: TRBV7-8
D gene: TRBD1
CDR3 protein: CASTKQGPTEAFF
CDR3 DNA: TGTGCCAGCACCAAACAGGGGCCCACTGAAGCTTTCTTT

J gene: TRBJ1-1
clone size: many
V gene: TRBV18
D gene: -
CDR3 protein: CASSASGVEAFF
CDR3 DNA: TGTGCCAGCTCCGCCTCCGGTGTTGAAGCTTTCTTT

J gene: TRBJ2-7
clone size: many
V gene: TRBV9
D gene: -
CDR3 protein: CASSVGPAEVGDEQYF
CDR3 DNA: TGTGCCAGCAGCGTAGGTCCAGCGGAGGTCGGTGACGAGCAGTACTTC

J gene: TRBJ2-3
clone size: -
V gene: TRBV11-2
D gene: TRBD2
CDR3 protein: CASSLPWTSGGPSSTQYF
CDR3 DNA: TGTGCCAGCAGCTTACCCTGGACTAGCGGGGGGCCCAGTAGTACGCAGTATTTT

J gene: TRBJ2-1
clone size: few
V gene: TRBV28
D gene: -
CDR3 protein: CASREASRDYNEQFF
CDR3 DNA: TGTGCCAGCAGGGAGGCAAGCAGAGACTACAATGAGCAGTTCTTC

J gene: TRBJ2-3
clone size: few
V gene: TRBV5-1
D gene: -
CDR3 protein: CASSPESSTDTQYF
CDR3 DNA: TGCGCCAGCAGCCCCGAGTCAAGCACAGATACGCAGTATTTT

J gene: TRBJ2-1
clone size: -
V gene: TRBV12-3/TRBV12-4
D gene: -
CDR3 protein: CASSFSGTGDNEQFF
CDR3 DNA: TGTGCCAGCAGTTTTAGCGGGACAGGAGACAATGAGCAGTTCTTC

J gene: TRBJ2-7
clone size: -
V gene: TRBV6-5
D gene: TRBD2
CDR3 protein: CASSRLAGETWAQYF
CDR3 DNA: TGTGCCAGCAGTCGACTAGCGGGAGAGACGTGGGCGCAGTACTTC

J gene: TRBJ2-5
clone size: many
V gene: TRBV20-1
D gene: TRBD2
CDR3 protein: CSARWTSGRAGETQYF
CDR3 DNA: TGCAGTGCTAGATGGACTAGCGGGAGGGCCGGGGAGACCCAGTACTTC

J gene: TRBJ2-6
clone size: many
V gene: TRBV3-1
D gene: -
CDR3 protein: CASTLHSSSGANVLTF
CDR3 DNA: TGTGCCAGCACGCTACACTCCAGCTCTGGGGCCAACGTCCTGACTTTC

J gene: TRBJ2-7
clone size: few
V gene: TRBV29-1
D gene: TRBD2
CDR3 protein: CSAQGGSPLYEQYF
CDR3 DNA: TGCAGCGCCCAAGGCGGGAGTCCCTTATACGAGCAGTACTTC

J gene: TRBJ1-2
clone size: medium-sized
V gene: TRBV30
D gene: TRBD1
CDR3 protein: CAWSTTGQGTGYTF
CDR3 DNA: TGTGCCTGGAGTACGACGGGACAGGGTACTGGCTACACCTTC

J gene: TRBJ2-5
clone size: many
V gene: TRBV11-2
D gene: TRBD2
CDR3 protein: CASSFGTSGTETQYF
CDR3 DNA: TGTGCCAGCAGCTTCGGGACTAGTGGTACTGAGACCCAGTACTTC

J gene: TRBJ2-1
clone size: many
V gene: TRBV29-1
D gene: TRBD2
CDR3 protein: CSAQTGGEYNEQFF
CDR3 DNA: TGCAGCGCCCAAACGGGGGGGGAATACAATGAGCAGTTCTTC

J gene: TRBJ2-3
clone size: -
V gene: TRBV2
D gene: -
CDR3 protein: CASNVGQRSDTQYF
CDR3 DNA: TGTGCCAGCAATGTTGGGCAGCGCTCAGATACGCAGTATTTT

J gene: TRBJ1-3
clone size: few
V gene: TRBV10-2
D gene: TRBD1
CDR3 protein: CVTRDSGNTIYF
CDR3 DNA: TGCGTAACCCGGGACAGTGGAAACACCATATATTTT

J gene: TRBJ1-2
clone size: few
V gene: TRBV14
D gene: TRBD1
CDR3 protein: CASSQLPLGQGHYGYTF
CDR3 DNA: TGTGCCAGCAGCCAGCTACCCCTAGGACAGGGACACTATGGCTACACCTTC

J gene: TRBJ2-1
clone size: few
V gene: TRBV27
D gene: TRBD2
CDR3 protein: CASSKWTSGSDEQFF
CDR3 DNA: TGTGCCAGCAGCAAGTGGACTAGCGGGAGTGATGAGCAGTTCTTC

J gene: TRBJ1-1
clone size: -
V gene: TRBV5-6
D gene: -
CDR3 protein: CASSLVQRNTEAFF
CDR3 DNA: TGTGCCAGCAGCTTGGTACAGAGGAACACTGAAGCTTTCTTT

J gene: TRBJ2-7
clone size: few
V gene: TRBV7-3
D gene: -
CDR3 protein: CASSLRNAGLSEQYF
CDR3 DNA: TGTGCCAGCAGCTTAAGGAATGCGGGTCTTTCGGAGCAGTACTTC

J gene: TRBJ1-2
clone size: -
V gene: TRBV4-3
D gene: -
CDR3 protein: CASSQDTSGYGYTF
CDR3 DNA: TGCGCCAGCAGCCAAGATACGAGCGGCTATGGCTACACCTTC

J gene: TRBJ2-3
clone size: many
V gene: TRBV5-1
D gene: TRBD2
CDR3 protein: CASSVSGRPDTQYF
CDR3 DNA: TGCGCCAGCAGCGTTAGCGGGAGACCAGATACGCAGTATTTT

J gene: TRBJ2-5
clone size: -
V gene: TRBV7-8
D gene: -
CDR3 protein: CASSLDSQLAETQYF
CDR3 DNA: TGTGCCAGCAGCTTAGATAGCCAGCTAGCCGAGACCCAGTACTTC

J gene: TRBJ2-1
clone size: -
V gene: TRBV11-2
D gene: TRBD2
CDR3 protein: CASSLSRTSGLGGEQFF
CDR3 DNA: TGTGCCAGCAGCTTATCCCGGACTAGCGGGTTGGGGGGAGAGCAGTTCTTC

J gene: TRBJ2-3
clone size: few
V gene: TRBV7-2
D gene: -
CDR3 protein: CASSLRETDTQYF
CDR3 DNA: TGTGCCAGCAGCTTAAGGGAAACAGATACGCAGTATTTT

J gene: TRBJ2-1
clone size: few
V gene: TRBV7-9
D gene: -
CDR3 protein: CASSLRGGDKSNEQFF
CDR3 DNA: TGTGCCAGCAGCTTAAGGGGGGGAGACAAGAGCAATGAGCAGTTCTTC

J gene: TRBJ2-5
clone size: few
V gene: TRBV5-1
D gene: TRBD2
CDR3 protein: CASSPGTTQETQYF
CDR3 DNA: TGCGCCAGCAGCCCCGGGACTACCCAAGAGACCCAGTACTTC

J gene: TRBJ1-5
clone size: few
V gene: TRBV2
D gene: -
CDR3 protein: CASNREDNQPQHF
CDR3 DNA: TGTGCCAGCAACAGGGAGGACAATCAGCCCCAGCATTTT

J gene: TRBJ2-6
clone size: few
V gene: TRBV6-2/TRBV6-3
D gene: -
CDR3 protein: CASSSQGTGANVLTF
CDR3 DNA: TGTGCCAGCAGCTCACAAGGGACCGGGGCCAACGTCCTGACTTTC

J gene: TRBJ2-7
clone size: -
V gene: TRBV28
D gene: TRBD2
CDR3 protein: CASFTTGTSDYF
CDR3 DNA: TGTGCCAGCTTTACAACCGGGACTAGCGACTACTTC